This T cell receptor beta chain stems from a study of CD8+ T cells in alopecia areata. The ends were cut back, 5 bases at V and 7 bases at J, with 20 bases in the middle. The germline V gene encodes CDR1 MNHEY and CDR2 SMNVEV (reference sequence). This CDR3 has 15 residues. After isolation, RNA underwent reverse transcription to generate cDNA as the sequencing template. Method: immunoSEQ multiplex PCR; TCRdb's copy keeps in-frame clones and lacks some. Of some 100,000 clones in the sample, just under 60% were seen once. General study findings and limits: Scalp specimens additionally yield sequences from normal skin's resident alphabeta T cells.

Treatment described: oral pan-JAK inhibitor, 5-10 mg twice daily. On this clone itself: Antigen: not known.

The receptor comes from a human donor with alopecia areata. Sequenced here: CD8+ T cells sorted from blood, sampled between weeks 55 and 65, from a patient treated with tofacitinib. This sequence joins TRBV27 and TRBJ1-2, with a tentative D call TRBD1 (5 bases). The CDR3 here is CASSPGTDALSGYTF. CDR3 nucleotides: TGTGCCAGCAGTCCTGGGACCGATGCTTTGAGTGGCTACACCTTC.